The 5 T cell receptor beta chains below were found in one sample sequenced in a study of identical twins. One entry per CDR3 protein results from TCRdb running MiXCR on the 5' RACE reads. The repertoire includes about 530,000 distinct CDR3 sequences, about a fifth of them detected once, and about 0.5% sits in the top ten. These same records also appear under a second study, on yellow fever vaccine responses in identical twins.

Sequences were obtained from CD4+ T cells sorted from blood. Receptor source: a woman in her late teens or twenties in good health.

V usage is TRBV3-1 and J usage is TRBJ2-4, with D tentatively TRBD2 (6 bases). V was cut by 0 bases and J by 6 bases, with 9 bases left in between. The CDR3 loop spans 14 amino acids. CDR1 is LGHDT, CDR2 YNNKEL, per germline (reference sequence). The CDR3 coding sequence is TGTGCCAGCAGCCAAGAAGGGCGGGGAAACATTCAGTACTTC. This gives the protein CASSQEGRGNIQYF. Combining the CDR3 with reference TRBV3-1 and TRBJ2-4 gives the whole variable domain DTAVSQTPKYLVTQMGNDKSIKCEQNLGHDTMYWYKQDSKKFLKIMFSYNNKELIINETVPNRFSPKSPDKAHLNLHINSLELGDSAVYFCASSQEGRGNIQYFGAGTRLSVL.

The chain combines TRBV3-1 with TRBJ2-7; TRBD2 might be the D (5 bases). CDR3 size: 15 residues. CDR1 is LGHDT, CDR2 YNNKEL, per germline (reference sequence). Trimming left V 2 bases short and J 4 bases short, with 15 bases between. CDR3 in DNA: TGTGCCAGCAGCCAATCTGGACCAGCGGATTACGAGCAGTACTTC. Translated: CASSQSGPADYEQYF.

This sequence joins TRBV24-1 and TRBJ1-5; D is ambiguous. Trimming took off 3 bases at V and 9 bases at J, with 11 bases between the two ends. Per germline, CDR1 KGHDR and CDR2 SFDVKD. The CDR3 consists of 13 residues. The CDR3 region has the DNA TGTGCCACCAGTGATGTCGGCGCATTGCCCCAGCATTTT. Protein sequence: CATSDVGALPQHF.

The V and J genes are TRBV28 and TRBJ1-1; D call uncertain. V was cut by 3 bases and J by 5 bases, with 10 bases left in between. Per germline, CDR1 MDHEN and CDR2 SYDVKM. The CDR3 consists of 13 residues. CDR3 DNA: TGTGCCAGCAGTTTCCTCTCGAGGACTGAAGCTTTCTTT. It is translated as CASSFLSRTEAFF.

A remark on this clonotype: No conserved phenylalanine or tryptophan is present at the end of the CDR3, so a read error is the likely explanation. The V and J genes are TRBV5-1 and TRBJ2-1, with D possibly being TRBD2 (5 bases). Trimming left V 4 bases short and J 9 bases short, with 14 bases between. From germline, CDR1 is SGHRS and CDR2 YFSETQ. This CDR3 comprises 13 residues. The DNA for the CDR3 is TGCGCCAGCAGCGTATTTATTGAGGGTGAGCAGTTCTTG. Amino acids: CASSVFIEGEQFL.